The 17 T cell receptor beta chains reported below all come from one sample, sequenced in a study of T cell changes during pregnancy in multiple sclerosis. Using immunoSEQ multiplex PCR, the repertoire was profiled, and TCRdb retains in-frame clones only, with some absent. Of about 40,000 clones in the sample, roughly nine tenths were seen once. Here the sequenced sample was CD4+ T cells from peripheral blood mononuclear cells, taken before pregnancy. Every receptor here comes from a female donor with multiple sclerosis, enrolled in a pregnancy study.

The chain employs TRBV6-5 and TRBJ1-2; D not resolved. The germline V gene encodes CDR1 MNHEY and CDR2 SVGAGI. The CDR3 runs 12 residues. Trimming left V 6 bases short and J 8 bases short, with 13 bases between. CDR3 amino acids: CASSDLFGGYTF. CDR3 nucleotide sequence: TGTGCCAGCAGCGACCTTTTCGGGGGCTACACCTTC.

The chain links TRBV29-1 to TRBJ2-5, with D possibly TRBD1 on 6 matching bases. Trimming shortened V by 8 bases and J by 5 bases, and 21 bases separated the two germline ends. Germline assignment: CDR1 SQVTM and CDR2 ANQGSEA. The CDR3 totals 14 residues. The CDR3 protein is CSSGIGQPDETQYF. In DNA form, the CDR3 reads TGCAGCTCCGGTATAGGACAGCCCGATGAGACCCAGTACTTC. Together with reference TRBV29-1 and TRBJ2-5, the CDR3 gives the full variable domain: SAVISQKPSRDICQRGTSLTIQCQVDSQVTMMFWYRQQPGQSLTLIATANQGSEATYESGFVIDKFPISRPNLTFSTLTVSNMSPEDSSIYLCSSGIGQPDETQYFGPGTRLLVL.

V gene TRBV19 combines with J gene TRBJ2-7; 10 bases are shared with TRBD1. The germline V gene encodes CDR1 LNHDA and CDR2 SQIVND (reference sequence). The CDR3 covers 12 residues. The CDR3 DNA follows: TGTGCTTCCGGGACAGGGGCCTACGAGCAGTACTTC. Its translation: CASGTGAYEQYF.

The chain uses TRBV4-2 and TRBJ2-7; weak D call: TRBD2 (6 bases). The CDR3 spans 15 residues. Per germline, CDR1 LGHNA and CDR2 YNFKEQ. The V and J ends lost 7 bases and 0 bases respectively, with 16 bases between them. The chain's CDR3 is CASNSLTGSSYEQYF. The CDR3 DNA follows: TGTGCCAGCAACTCTCTAACCGGGAGCTCCTACGAGCAGTACTTC.

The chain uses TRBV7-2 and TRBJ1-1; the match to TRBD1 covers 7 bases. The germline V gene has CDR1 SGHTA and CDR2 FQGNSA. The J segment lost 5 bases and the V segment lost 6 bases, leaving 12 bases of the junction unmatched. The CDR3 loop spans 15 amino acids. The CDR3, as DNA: TGTGCCAGCAGTCCGGCTAAGACAGGGTATACTGAAGCTTTCTTT. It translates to CASSPAKTGYTEAFF.

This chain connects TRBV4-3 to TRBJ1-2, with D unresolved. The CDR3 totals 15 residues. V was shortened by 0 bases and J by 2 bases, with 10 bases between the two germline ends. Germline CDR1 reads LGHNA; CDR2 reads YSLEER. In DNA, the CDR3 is TGCGCCAGCAGCCAAGATCAGCGGGTGAACTATGGCTACACCTTC. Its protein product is CASSQDQRVNYGYTF.

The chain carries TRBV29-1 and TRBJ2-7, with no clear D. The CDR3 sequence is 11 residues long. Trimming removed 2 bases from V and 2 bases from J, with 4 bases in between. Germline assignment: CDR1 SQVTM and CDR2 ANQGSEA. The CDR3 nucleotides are TGCAGCGTTGAACAGGCCTACGAGCAGTACTTC. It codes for CSVEQAYEQYF.

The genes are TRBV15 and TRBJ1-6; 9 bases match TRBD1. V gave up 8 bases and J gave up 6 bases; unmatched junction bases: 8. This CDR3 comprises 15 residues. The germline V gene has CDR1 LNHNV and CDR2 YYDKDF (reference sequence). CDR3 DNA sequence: TGTGCCACCTCTGCGGGACAGGGACCTAATTCACCCCTCCACTTT. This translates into CATSAGQGPNSPLHF.

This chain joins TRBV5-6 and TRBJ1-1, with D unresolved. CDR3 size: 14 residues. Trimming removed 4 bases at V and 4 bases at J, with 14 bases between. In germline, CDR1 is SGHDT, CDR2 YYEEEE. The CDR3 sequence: CASSLVIRITEAFF. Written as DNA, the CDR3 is TGTGCCAGCAGCCTAGTTATCCGGATCACTGAAGCTTTCTTT.

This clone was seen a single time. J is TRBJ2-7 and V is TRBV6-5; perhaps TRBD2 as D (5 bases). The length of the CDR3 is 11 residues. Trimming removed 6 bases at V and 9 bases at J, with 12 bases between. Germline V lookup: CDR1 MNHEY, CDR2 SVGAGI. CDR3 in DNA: TGTGCCAGCAGCTCAGTCGGGGTGCAGTACTTC. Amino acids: CASSSVGVQYF.

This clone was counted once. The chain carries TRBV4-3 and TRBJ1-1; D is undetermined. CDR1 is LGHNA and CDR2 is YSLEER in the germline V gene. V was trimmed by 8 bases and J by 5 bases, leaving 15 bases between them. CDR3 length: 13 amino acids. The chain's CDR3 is CASRVSLYTEAFF. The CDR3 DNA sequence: TGCGCCAGCCGTGTATCCTTGTATACTGAAGCTTTCTTT.

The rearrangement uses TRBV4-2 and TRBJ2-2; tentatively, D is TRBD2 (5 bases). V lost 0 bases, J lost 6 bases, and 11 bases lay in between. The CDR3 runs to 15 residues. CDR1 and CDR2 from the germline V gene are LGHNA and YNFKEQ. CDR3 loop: CASSQDGLLAGELFF. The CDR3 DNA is TGTGCCAGCAGCCAAGATGGTTTACTAGCCGGGGAGCTGTTTTTT.

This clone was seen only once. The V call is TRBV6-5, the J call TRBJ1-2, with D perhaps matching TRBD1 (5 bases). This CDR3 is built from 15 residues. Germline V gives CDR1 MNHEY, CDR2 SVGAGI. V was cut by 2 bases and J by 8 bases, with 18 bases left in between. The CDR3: CASSYGGAGRDGYTF. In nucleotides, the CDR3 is TGTGCCAGCAGTTACGGAGGGGCCGGCCGGGACGGCTACACCTTC.

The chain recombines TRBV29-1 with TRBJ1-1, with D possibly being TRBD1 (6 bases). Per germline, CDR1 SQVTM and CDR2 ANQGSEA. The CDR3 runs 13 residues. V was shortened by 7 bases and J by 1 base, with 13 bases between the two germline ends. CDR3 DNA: TGCAGCGCCCAACAGGGATGGAACACTGAAGCTTTCTTT. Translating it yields CSAQQGWNTEAFF.

The CDR3 is CASSLSTGTYNEQFF. In nucleotides, the CDR3 is TGTGCCAGCAGCTTATCAACGGGGACTTACAATGAGCAGTTCTTC. V gene TRBV11-2 combines with J gene TRBJ2-1; a possible D gene is TRBD2 (6 bases). The V end was cut by 2 bases, the J end by 4 bases, with 12 bases between. Germline V gives CDR1 SGHAT, CDR2 FQNNGV. The length of the CDR3 is 15 residues.

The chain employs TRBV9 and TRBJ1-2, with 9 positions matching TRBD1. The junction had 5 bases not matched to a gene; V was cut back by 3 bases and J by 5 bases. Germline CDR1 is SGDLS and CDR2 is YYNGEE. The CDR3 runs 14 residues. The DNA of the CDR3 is TGTGCCAGCAGCGGAGGGACAGGGCCTTATGGCTACACCTTC. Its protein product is CASSGGTGPYGYTF.

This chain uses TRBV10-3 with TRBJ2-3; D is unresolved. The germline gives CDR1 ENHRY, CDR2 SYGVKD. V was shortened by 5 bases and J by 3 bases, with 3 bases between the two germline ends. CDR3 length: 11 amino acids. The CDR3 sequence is CAISSTDTQYF. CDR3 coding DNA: TGTGCCATCAGTTCAACAGATACGCAGTATTTT.